This T cell receptor beta chain was identified in a study of T cells and Merkel cell carcinoma outcomes. With respect to this clone: Its target is not known.

TCRdb's copy holds only in-frame clones and misses some; the assay was immunoSEQ multiplex PCR. The sample holds some 16,000 clones, 80% to 90% seen once. The germline V gene encodes CDR1 MNHEY and CDR2 SVGAGI. The CDR3 is 14 residues long. J was trimmed by 7 bases and V by 5 bases; bases with no gene match: 8. Study findings and constraints: In Merkel cell carcinoma, repertoire and T-cell density reportedly predicted outcomes.

The sequence derives from a human donor with Merkel cell carcinoma. The sequenced sample consisted of tumor tissue from Merkel cell carcinoma. V and J are TRBV6-5 and TRBJ1-5, with 7 bases that match TRBD1. In nucleotides, the CDR3 is TGTGCCAGCAGTCTTAGACAGGGCGGCCAGCCCCAGCATTTT. Translation: CASSLRQGGQPQHF.